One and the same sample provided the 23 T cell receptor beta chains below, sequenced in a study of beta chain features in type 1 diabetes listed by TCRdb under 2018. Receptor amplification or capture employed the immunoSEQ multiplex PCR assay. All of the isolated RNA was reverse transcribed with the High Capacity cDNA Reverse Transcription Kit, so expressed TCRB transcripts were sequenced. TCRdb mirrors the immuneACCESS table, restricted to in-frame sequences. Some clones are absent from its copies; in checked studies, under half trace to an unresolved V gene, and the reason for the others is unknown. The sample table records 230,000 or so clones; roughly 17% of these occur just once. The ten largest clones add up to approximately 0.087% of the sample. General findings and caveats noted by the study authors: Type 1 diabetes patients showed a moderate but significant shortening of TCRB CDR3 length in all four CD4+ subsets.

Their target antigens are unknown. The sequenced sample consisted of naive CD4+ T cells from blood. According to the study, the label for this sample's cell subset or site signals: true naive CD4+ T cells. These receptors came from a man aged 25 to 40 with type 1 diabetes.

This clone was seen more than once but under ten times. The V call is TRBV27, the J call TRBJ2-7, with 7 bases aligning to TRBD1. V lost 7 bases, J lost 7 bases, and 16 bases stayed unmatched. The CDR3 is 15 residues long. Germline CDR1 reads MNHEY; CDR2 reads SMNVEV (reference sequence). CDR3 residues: CASTSSGQAPGEQYF. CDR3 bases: TGTGCCAGCACAAGCAGCGGACAGGCACCCGGGGAGCAGTACTTC.

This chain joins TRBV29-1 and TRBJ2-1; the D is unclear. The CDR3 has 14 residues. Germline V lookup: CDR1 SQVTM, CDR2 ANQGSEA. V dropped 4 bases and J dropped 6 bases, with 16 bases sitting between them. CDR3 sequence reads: CSVARLIEPNEQFF. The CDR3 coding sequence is TGCAGCGTTGCCCGGCTTATCGAACCCAATGAGCAGTTCTTC.

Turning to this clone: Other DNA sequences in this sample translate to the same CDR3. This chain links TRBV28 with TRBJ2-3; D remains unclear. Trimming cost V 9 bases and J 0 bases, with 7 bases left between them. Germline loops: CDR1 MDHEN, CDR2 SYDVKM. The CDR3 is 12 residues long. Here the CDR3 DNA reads TGTGCCAGTCGGACGAGCACAGATACGCAGTATTTT. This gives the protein CASRTSTDTQYF.

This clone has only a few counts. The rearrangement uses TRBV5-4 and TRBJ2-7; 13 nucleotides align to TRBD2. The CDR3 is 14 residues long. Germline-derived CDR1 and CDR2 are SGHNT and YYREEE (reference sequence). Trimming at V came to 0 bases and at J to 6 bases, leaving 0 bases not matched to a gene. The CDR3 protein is CASSLGLAGGEQYF. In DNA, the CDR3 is TGTGCCAGCAGCTTGGGACTAGCGGGAGGCGAGCAGTACTTC.

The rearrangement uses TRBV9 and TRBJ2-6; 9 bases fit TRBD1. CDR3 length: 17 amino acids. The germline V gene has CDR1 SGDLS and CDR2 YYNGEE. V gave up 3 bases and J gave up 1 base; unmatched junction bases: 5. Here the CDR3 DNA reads TGTGCCAGCAGCGCGGGACAGGGCTCGTCTGGGGCCAACGTCCTGACTTTC. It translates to CASSAGQGSSGANVLTF.

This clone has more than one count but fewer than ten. CDR3 in amino acids: CASSLVAGGPQDTQYF. The CDR3 region has the DNA TGTGCCAGCAGTCTCGTAGCGGGAGGGCCGCAGGATACGCAGTATTTT. The chain has TRBV28 and TRBJ2-3; 11 bases line up with TRBD2. Germline V gene lookup returns CDR1 MDHEN and CDR2 SYDVKM. The CDR3 runs to 16 residues. J gave up 6 bases and V 5 bases, and 10 bases lay outside the gene matches.

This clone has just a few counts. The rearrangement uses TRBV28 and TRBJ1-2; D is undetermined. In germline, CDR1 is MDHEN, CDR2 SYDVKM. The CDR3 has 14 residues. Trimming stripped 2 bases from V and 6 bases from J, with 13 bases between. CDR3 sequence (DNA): TGTGCCAGCAGTTTACTGAGGAGGGCCGATGGCTACACCTTC. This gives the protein CASSLLRRADGYTF.

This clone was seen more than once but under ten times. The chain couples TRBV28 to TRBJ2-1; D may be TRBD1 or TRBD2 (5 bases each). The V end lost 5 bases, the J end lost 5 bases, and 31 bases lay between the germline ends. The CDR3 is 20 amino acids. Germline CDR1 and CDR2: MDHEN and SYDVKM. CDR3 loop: CASSLPGGGTSEQRNNEQFF. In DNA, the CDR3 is TGTGCCAGCAGTCTTCCGGGTGGGGGAACTTCAGAACAGAGGAACAATGAGCAGTTCTTC. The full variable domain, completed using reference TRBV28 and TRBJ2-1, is DVKVTQSSRYLVKRTGEKVFLECVQDMDHENMFWYRQDPGLGLRLIYFSYDVKMKEKGDIPEGYSVSREKKERFSLILESASTNQTSMYLCASSLPGGGTSEQRNNEQFFGPGTRLTVL.

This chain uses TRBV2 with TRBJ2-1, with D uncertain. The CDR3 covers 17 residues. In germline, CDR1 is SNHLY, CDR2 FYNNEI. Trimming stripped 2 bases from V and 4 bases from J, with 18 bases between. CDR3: CASSEWPGSESYNEQFF. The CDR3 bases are TGTGCCAGCAGTGAATGGCCTGGGTCAGAAAGTTACAATGAGCAGTTCTTC.

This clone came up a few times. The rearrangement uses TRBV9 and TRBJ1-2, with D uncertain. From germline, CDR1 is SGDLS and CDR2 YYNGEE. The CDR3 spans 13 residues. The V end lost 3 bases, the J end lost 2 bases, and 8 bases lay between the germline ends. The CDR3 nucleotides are TGTGCCAGCAGCGGAGTTGCCAACTATGGCTACACCTTC. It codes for CASSGVANYGYTF.

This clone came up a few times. CDR3 sequence reads: CAWSVLAGTNEKLFF. CDR3 DNA: TGTGCCTGGAGTGTACTAGCCGGCACAAATGAAAAACTGTTTTTT. The V call is TRBV30, the J call TRBJ1-4; unclear D gene. CDR3 length: 15 amino acids. CDR1 and CDR2 (germline): GTSNPN, SVGIG (reference sequence). The germline V and J ends were trimmed by 0 bases and 5 bases, with 13 bases remaining between them.

The CDR3 bases are TGCGCCAGCAGAAGGACTAGTGGCGGCCCCTACGAGCAGTACTTC. Encoded protein: CASRRTSGGPYEQYF. The chain is built from TRBV4-1 and TRBJ2-7; 7 positions match TRBD2. The CDR3 is made up of 15 amino acids. V lost 6 bases to trimming and J lost 2 bases; unmatched junction nucleotides: 10. CDR1 is MGHRA and CDR2 is YSYEKL in the germline V gene.

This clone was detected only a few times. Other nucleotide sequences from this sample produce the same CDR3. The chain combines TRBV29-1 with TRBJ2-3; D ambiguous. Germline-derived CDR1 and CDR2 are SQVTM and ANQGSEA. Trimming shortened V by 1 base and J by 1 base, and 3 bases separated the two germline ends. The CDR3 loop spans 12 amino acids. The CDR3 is CSVEGGTDTQYF. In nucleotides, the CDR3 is TGCAGCGTTGAAGGCGGCACAGATACGCAGTATTTT.

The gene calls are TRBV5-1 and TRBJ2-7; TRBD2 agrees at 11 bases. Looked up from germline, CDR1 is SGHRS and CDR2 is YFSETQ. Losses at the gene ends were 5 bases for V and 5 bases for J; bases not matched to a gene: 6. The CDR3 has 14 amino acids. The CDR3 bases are TGCGCCAGCAGTCGTGGGACTAGCGGTGACGAGCAGTACTTC. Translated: CASSRGTSGDEQYF.

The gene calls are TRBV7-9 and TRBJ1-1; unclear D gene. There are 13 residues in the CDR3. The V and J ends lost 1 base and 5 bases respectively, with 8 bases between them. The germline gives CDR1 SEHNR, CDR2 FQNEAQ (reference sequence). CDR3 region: CASSLERETEAFF. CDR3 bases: TGTGCCAGCAGCTTAGAGAGGGAGACTGAAGCTTTCTTT. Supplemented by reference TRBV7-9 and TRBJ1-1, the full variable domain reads DTGVSQNPRHKITKRGQNVTFRCDPISEHNRLYWYRQTLGQGPEFLTYFQNEAQLEKSRLLSDRFSAERPKGSFSTLEIQRTEQGDSAMYLCASSLERETEAFFGQGTRLTVV.

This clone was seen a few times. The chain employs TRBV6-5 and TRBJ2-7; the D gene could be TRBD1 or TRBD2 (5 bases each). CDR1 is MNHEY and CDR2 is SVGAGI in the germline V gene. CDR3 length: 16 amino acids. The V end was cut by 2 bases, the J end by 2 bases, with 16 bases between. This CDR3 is CASSYRGTPVTYEQYF. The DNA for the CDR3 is TGTGCCAGCAGTTACCGAGGGACCCCGGTTACCTACGAGCAGTACTTC.

The CDR3 DNA reads TGTGCCTGGGGCCGTAAGGACCATAGCACAGATACGCAGTATTTT. It yields the protein CAWGRKDHSTDTQYF. V and J are TRBV30 and TRBJ2-3; D is ambiguous. Per the germline V gene, CDR1 is GTSNPN and CDR2 is SVGIG (reference sequence). V lost 5 bases to trimming and J lost 0 bases, with 15 bases between them. This CDR3 is 15 amino acids long.

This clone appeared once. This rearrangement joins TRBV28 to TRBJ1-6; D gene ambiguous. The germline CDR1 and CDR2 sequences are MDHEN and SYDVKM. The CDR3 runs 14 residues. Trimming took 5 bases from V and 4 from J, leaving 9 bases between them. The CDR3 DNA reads TGTGCCAGCAGTCCAGCGGCGTATAATTCACCCCTCCACTTT. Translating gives CASSPAAYNSPLHF.

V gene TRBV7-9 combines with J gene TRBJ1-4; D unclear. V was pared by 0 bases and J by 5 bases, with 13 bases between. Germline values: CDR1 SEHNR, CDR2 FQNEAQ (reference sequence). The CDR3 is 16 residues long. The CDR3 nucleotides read TGTGCCAGCAGCTTAGCAGAGGCCGGGTTGAATGAAAAACTGTTTTTT. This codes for CASSLAEAGLNEKLFF.

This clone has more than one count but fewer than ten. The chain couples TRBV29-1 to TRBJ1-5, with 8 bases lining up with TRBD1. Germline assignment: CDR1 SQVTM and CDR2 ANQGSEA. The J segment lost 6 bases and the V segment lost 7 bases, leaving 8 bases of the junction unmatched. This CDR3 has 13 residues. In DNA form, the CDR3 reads TGCAGCGGCCAGGACAGGGAGGGTCAGCCCCAGCATTTT. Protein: CSGQDREGQPQHF.

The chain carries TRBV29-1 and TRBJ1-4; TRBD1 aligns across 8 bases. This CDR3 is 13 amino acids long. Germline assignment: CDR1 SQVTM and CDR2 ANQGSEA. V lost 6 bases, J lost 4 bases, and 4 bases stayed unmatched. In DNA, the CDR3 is TGCAGCGTAGCGACAGGGGATAATGAAAAACTGTTTTTT. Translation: CSVATGDNEKLFF.

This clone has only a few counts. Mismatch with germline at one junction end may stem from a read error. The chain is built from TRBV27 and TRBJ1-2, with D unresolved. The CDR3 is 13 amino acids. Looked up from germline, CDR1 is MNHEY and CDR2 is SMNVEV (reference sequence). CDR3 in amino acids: CASSLSPHDGYTF. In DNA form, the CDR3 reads TGTGCCAGCAGCTTATCCCCCCATGACGGCTACACCTTC.

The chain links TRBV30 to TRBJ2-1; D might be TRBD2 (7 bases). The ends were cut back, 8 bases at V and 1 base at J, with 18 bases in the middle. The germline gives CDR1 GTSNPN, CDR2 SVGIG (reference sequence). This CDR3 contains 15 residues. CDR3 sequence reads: CAVYFGGPSYNEQFF. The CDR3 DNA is TGTGCCGTCTACTTCGGGGGGCCATCCTACAATGAGCAGTTCTTC.